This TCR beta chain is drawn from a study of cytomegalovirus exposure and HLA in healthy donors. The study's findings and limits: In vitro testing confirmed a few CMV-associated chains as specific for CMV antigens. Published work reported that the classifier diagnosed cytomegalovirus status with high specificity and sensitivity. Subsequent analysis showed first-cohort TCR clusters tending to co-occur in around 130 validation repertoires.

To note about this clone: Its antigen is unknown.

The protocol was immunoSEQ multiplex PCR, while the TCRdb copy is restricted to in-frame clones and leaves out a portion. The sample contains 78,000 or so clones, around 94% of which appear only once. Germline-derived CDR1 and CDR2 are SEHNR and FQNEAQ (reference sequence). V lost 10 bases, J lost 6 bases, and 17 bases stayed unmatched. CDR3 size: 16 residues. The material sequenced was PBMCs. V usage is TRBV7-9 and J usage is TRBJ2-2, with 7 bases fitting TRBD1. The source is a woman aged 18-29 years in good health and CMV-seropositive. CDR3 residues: CATKSTGEGLAGELFF. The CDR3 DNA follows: TGTGCCACCAAGAGTACAGGGGAAGGATTGGCCGGGGAGCTGTTTTTT.